This T cell receptor (beta chain) originates from a study of cytomegalovirus exposure and HLA in healthy donors. In the study overall: Earlier, 150 million to 200 million T cells were analyzed, and 117 million unique TCR beta sequences were found among them.

Study-wide points: Among the most significant clusters, several appeared linked to common viral pathogens in a later analysis. The classifier reportedly diagnosed cytomegalovirus status with high specificity and sensitivity. At a 0.05 false discovery rate, a later analysis found roughly 17,000 TCR beta sequences to be associated with HLA alleles.

Germline CDR1 is SGHAT and CDR2 is FQNNGV. V shed 1 base and J shed 6 bases, with 16 bases lying between them. This CDR3 region has 15 residues. A multiplex PCR was run with 60 Vbeta primers and 13 Jbeta primers. This table comes from immunoSEQ multiplex PCR, and its TCRdb copy is limited to in-frame clones, with some not included. The sample contains tens of thousands of clones, 55% to 75% of which appear only once. Turning to this clone: The antigen remains undetermined.

The sequence was collected from a woman in her forties in good health and CMV-seropositive. The sequenced sample was PBMCs. J is TRBJ2-7 and V is TRBV11-2; D call uncertain. CDR3 in amino acids: CASSLVGQVVPEQYF. The DNA of the CDR3 is TGTGCCAGCAGCTTAGTAGGCCAGGTGGTACCCGAGCAGTACTTC.